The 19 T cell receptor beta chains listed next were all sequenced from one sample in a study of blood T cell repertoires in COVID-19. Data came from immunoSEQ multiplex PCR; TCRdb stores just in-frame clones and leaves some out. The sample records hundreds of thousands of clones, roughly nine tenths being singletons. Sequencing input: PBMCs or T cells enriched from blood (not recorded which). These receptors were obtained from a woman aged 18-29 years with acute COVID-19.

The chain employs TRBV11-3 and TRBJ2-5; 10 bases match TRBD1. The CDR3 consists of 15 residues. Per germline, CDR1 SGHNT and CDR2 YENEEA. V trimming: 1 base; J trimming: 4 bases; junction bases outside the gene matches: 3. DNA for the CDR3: TGTGCCAGCAGCTTAGGTCGGACAGGGGGAGAGACCCAGTACTTC. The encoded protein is CASSLGRTGGETQYF.

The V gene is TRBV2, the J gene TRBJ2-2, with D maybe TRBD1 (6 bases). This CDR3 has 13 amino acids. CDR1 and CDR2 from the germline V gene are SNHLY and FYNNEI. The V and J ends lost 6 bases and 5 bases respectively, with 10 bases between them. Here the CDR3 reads CASSEQGTGELFF. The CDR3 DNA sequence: TGTGCCAGCAGCGAACAGGGAACCGGGGAGCTGTTTTTT.

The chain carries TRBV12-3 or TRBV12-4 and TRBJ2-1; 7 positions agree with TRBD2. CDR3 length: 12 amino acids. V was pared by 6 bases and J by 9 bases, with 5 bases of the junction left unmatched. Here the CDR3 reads CASSGRIGEQFF. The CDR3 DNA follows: TGTGCCAGCAGCGGGAGGATCGGTGAGCAGTTCTTC.

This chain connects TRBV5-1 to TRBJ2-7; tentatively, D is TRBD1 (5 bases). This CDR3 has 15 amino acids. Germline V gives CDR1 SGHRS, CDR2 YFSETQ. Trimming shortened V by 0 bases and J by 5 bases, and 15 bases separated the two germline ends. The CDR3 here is CASSLGDPGRDEQYF. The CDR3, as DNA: TGCGCCAGCAGCTTGGGCGATCCAGGGCGCGACGAGCAGTACTTC. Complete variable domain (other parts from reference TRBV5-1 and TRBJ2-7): KAGVTQTPRYLIKTRGQQVTLSCSPISGHRSVSWYQQTPGQGLQFLFEYFSETQRNKGNFPGRFSGRQFSNSRSEMNVSTLELGDSALYLCASSLGDPGRDEQYFGPGTRLTVT.

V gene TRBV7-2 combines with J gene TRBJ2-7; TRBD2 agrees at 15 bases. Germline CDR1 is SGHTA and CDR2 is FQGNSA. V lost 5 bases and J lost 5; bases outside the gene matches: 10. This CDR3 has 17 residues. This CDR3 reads CASSPKRTSGRADEQYF. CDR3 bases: TGTGCCAGCAGCCCCAAACGGACTAGCGGGAGGGCTGACGAGCAGTACTTC.

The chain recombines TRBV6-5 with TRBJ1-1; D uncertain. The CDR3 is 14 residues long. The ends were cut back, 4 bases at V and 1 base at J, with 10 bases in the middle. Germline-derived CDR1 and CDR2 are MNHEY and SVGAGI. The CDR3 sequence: CASSSPGWNTEAFF. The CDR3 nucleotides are TGTGCCAGCAGTTCCCCCGGTTGGAACACTGAAGCTTTCTTT.

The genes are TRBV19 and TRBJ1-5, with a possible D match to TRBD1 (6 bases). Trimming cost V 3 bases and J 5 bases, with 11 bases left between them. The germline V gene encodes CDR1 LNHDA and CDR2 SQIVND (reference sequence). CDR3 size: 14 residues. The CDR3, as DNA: TGTGCCAGTAGTATTGATCAGGGGTATCAGCCCCAGCATTTT. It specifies CASSIDQGYQPQHF.

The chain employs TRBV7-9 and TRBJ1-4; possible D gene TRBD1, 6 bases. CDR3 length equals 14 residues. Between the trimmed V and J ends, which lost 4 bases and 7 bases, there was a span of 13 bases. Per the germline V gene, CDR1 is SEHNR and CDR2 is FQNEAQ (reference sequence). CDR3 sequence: CASSSQGGAEKLFF. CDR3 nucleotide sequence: TGTGCCAGCAGCTCCCAAGGGGGGGCTGAAAAACTGTTTTTT.

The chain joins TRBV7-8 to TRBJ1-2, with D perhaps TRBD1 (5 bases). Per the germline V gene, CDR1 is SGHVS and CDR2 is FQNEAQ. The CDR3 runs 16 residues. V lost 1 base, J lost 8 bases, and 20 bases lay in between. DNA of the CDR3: TGTGCCAGCAGCTTAGTACGGCAGGGTTCCTTAAAAGGCTACACCTTC. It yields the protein CASSLVRQGSLKGYTF.

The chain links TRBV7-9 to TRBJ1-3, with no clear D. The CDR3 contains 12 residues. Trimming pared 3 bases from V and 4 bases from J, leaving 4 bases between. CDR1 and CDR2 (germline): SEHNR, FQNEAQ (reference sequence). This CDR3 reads CASSFGGNTIYF. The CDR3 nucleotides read TGTGCCAGCAGCTTCGGGGGAAACACCATATATTTT.

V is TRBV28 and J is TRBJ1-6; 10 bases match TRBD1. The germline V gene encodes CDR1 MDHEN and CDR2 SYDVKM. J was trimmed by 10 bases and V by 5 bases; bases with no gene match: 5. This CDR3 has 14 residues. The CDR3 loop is CASSGTGEKSPLHF. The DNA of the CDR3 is TGTGCCAGCAGTGGGACAGGGGAGAAATCACCCCTCCACTTT.

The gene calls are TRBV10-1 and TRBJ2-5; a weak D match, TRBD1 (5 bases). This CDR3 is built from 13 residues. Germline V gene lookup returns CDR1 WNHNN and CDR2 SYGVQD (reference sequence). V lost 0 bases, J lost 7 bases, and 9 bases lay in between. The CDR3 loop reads CASSESGLGTQYF. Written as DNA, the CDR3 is TGCGCCAGCAGTGAGTCGGGGCTCGGGACCCAGTACTTC.

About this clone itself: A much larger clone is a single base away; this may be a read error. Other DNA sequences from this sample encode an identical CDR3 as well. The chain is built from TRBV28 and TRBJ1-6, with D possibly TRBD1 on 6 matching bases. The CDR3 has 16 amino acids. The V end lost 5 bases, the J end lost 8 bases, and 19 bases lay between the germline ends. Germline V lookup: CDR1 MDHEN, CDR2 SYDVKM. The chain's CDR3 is CASSSSTGLRDSPLHF. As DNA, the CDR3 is TGTGCCAGCAGTAGCTCGACAGGACTTAGGGATTCACCCCTCCACTTT. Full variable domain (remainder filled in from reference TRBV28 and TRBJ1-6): DVKVTQSSRYLVKRTGEKVFLECVQDMDHENMFWYRQDPGLGLRLIYFSYDVKMKEKGDIPEGYSVSREKKERFSLILESASTNQTSMYLCASSSSTGLRDSPLHFGNGTRLTVT.

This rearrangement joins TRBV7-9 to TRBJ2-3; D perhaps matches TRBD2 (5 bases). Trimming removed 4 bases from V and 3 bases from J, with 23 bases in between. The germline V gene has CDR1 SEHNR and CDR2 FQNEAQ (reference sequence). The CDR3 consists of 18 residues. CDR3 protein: CASSSPQRVVRRTDTQYF. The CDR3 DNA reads TGTGCCAGCAGCTCGCCACAAAGAGTCGTCAGGAGGACAGATACGCAGTATTTT.

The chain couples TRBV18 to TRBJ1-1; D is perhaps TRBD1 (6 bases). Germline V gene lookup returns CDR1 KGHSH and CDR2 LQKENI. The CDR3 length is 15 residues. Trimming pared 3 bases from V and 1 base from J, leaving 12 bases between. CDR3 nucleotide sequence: TGTGCCAGCTCACCTCGGGACACCTCGAACACTGAAGCTTTCTTT. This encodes CASSPRDTSNTEAFF. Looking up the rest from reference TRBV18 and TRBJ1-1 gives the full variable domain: NAGVMQNPRHLVRRRGQEARLRCSPMKGHSHVYWYRQLPEEGLKFMVYLQKENIIDESGMPKERFSAEFPKEGPSILRIQQVVRGDSAAYFCASSPRDTSNTEAFFGQGTRLTVV.

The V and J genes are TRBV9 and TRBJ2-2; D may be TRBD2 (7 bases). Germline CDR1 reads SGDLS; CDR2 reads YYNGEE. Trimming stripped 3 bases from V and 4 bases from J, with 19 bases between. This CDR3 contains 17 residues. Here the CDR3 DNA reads TGTGCCAGCAGCGCTGGGGGGCTAGCGGTCTTCACCGGGGAGCTGTTTTTT. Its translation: CASSAGGLAVFTGELFF.

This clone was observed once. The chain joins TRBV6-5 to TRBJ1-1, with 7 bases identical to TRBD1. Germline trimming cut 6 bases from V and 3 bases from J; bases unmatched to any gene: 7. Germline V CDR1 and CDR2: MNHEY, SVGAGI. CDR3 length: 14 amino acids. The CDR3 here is CASRITGAYTEAFF. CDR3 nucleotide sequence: TGTGCCAGCAGGATCACAGGGGCTTACACTGAAGCTTTCTTT.

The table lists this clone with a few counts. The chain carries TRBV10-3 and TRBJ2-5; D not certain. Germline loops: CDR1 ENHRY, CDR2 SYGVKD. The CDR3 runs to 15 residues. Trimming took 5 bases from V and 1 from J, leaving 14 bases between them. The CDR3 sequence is CAISPGAVTQETQYF. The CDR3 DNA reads TGTGCCATCAGTCCTGGAGCAGTAACCCAAGAGACCCAGTACTTC.

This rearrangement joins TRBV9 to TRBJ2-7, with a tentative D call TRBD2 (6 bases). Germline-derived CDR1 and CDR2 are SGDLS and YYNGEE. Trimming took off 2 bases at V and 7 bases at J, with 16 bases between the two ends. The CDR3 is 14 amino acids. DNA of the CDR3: TGTGCCAGCAGCGTCGGGGGTCCCTATTCAGAGCAGTACTTC. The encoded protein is CASSVGGPYSEQYF.